These T cell receptor beta chains were read from a single sample in a study of blood T cell repertoires in COVID-19. TCRdb keeps only in-frame clones here, not all; method: immunoSEQ multiplex PCR. The sample yields about 190,000 clones, 78% seen once. Sequenced material: peripheral blood. The receptors were sampled from a woman older than 75 with active or convalescent COVID-19. The CDR3 runs from the conserved cysteine through the conserved F or W. A D gene is named only where the DNA matches it firmly. The size field is filled for only some rows; it gives once, few, many or a size class.

clone size | D gene | J gene | V gene | CDR3 protein | CDR3 DNA
. | TRBD1 | TRBJ1-6 | TRBV4-3 | CASSLQGQASPLHF | TGCGCCAGCAGCCTACAGGGGCAGGCTTCACCCCTCCACTTT
many | . | TRBJ1-4 | TRBV7-2 | CASSSQGEKLFF | TGTGCCAGCAGCTCACAGGGTGAAAAACTGTTTTTT
. | TRBD1 | TRBJ1-2 | TRBV4-2 | CASSPDRASRYTF | TGTGCCAGCAGTCCCGACAGGGCTTCTCGCTACACCTTC
. | TRBD1 | TRBJ1-4 | TRBV7-9 | CASSYRGAGPNEKLFF | TGTGCCAGCAGCTACAGGGGAGCCGGACCTAATGAAAAACTGTTTTTT
. | TRBD2 | TRBJ2-1 | TRBV6-2/TRBV6-3 | CASSYGGLAYNEQFF | TGTGCCAGCAGTTACGGCGGACTAGCCTACAATGAGCAGTTCTTC
. | . | TRBJ1-2 | TRBV5-6 | CASSLTQDYYGYTF | TGTGCCAGCAGCCTAACTCAGGACTACTATGGCTACACCTTC
. | . | TRBJ1-1 | TRBV4-1 | CASSRYGGTEAFF | TGCGCCAGCAGCCGATACGGGGGGACTGAAGCTTTCTTT
few | . | TRBJ1-4 | TRBV5-8 | CASSLAYRGQNEKLFF | TGTGCCAGCAGCTTGGCCTACCGAGGGCAGAATGAAAAACTGTTTTTT
. | TRBD1 | TRBJ1-2 | TRBV24-1 | CATSVKGQGGNYGYTF | TGTGCCACCAGTGTTAAAGGACAGGGGGGTAACTATGGCTACACCTTC
few | TRBD1 | TRBJ2-7 | TRBV11-2 | CASSSPTGLEQYF | TGTGCCAGCAGCTCACCGACAGGGCTCGAGCAGTACTTC
few | . | TRBJ1-2 | TRBV23-1 | CASSLKVDRENYGYTF | TGCGCCAGCAGTCTCAAAGTGGACAGAGAGAACTATGGCTACACCTTC
. | TRBD1 | TRBJ2-2 | TRBV19 | CASRTGVNTGELFF | TGTGCCAGCAGGACAGGGGTGAACACCGGGGAGCTGTTTTTT
. | TRBD1 | TRBJ1-4 | TRBV5-6 | CASSKYGTGYEKLFF | TGTGCCAGCAGCAAATACGGGACAGGATATGAAAAACTGTTTTTT
. | . | TRBJ1-6 | TRBV19 | CASSGGSSYNSPLHF | TGTGCCAGTAGCGGCGGGAGCTCCTATAATTCACCCCTCCACTTT
. | . | TRBJ1-3 | TRBV18 | CASSDHLGPGNTIYF | TGTGCCAGCTCGGACCACTTGGGGCCGGGAAACACCATATATTTT
many | . | TRBJ2-7 | TRBV6-2/TRBV6-3 | CASSSDPLLGYLHEQYF | TGTGCCAGCAGCTCAGACCCTCTCCTAGGATATCTCCACGAGCAGTACTTC
. | . | TRBJ1-3 | TRBV7-2 | CASSVGAPWQGYIYF | TGTGCCAGCAGCGTAGGAGCCCCATGGCAGGGCTACATATATTTT
many | . | TRBJ1-1 | TRBV4-1 | CASTRGSSNTEAFF | TGCGCCAGCACCAGGGGTTCCTCGAACACTGAAGCTTTCTTT
. | . | TRBJ2-7 | TRBV6-2/TRBV6-3 | CASSPTGTLTYEQYF | TGTGCCAGCAGCCCCACCGGGACATTAACCTACGAGCAGTACTTC
. | TRBD1 | TRBJ1-2 | TRBV28 | CASSSGTGVNYGYTF | TGTGCCAGCAGTTCAGGGACAGGGGTCAACTATGGCTACACCTTC
. | TRBD1 | TRBJ2-7 | TRBV29-1 | CSVSMGQGVNEQYF | TGCAGCGTCTCGATGGGACAGGGGGTAAACGAGCAGTACTTC
. | . | TRBJ1-1 | TRBV5-1 | CASSLGSGDTEAFF | TGCGCCAGCAGCTTGGGATCGGGTGACACTGAAGCTTTCTTT
. | . | TRBJ2-3 | TRBV28 | CASSLPGSTDTQYF | TGTGCCAGCAGTTTACCAGGGAGCACAGATACGCAGTATTTT
. | TRBD2 | TRBJ2-2 | TRBV5-1 | CASSLDGTSYTGELFF | TGCGCCAGCAGCTTGGACGGGACTAGCTACACCGGGGAGCTGTTTTTT